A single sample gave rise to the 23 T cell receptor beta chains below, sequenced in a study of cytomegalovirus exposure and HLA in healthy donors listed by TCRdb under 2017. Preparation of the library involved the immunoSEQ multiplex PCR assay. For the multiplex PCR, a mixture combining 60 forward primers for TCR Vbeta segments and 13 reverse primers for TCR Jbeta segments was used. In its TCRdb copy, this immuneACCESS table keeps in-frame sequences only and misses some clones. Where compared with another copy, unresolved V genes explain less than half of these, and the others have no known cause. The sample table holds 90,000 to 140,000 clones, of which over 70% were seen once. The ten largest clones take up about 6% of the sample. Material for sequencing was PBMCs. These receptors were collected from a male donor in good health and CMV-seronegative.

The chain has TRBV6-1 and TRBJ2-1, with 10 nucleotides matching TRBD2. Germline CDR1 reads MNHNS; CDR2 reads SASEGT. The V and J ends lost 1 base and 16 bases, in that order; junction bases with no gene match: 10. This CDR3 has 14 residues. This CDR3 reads CASSEGTSGTWPFF. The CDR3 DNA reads TGTGCCAGCAGTGAAGGGACTAGCGGAACCTGGCCATTCTTC.

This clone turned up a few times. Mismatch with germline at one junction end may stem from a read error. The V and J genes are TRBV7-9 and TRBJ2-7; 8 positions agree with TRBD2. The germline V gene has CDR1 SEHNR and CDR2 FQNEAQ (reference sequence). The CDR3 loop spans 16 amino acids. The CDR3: CSSSPLAGLIDHEQYF. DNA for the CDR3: TGTTCCAGCAGCCCCTTAGCGGGATTGATCGACCACGAGCAGTACTTC.

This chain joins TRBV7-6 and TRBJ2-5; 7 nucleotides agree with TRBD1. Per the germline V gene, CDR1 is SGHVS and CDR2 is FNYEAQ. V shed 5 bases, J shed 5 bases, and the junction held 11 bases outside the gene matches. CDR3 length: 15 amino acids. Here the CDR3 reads CASSTSGLTGETQYF. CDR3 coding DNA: TGTGCCAGCAGCACTTCTGGGCTGACAGGGGAGACCCAGTACTTC.

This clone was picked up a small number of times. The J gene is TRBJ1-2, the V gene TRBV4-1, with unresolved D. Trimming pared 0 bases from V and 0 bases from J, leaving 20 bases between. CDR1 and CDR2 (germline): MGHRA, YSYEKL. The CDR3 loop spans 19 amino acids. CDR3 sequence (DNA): TGCGCCAGCAGCCAAGAGGAGGGAGTCAGGCCCAAAACTAACTATGGCTACACCTTC. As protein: CASSQEEGVRPKTNYGYTF.

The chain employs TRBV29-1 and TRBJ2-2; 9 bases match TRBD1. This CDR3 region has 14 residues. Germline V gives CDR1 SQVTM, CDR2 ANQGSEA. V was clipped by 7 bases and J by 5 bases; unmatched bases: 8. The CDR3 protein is CSGQGQGRTGELFF. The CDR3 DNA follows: TGCAGCGGGCAGGGACAGGGCAGAACCGGGGAGCTGTTTTTT.

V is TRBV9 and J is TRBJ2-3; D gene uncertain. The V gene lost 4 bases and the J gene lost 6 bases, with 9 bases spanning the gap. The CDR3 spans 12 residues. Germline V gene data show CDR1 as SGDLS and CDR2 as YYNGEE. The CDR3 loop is CASSPGLDTQYF. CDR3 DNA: TGTGCCAGCAGCCCCGGTCTCGATACGCAGTATTTT.

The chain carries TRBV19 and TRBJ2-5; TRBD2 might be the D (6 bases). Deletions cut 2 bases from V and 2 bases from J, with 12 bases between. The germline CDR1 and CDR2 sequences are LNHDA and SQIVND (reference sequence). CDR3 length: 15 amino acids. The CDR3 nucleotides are TGTGCCAGTAGTATACGGACTACGAAACAAGAGACCCAGTACTTC. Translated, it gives CASSIRTTKQETQYF.

CDR3 DNA sequence: TGTGCCAGCAGCGCCTCAACGGGACTGTACTATGGCTACACCTTC. This sequence encodes CASSASTGLYYGYTF. The chain uses TRBV9 and TRBJ1-2; a weak D match, TRBD1 (5 bases). CDR1 is SGDLS and CDR2 is YYNGEE in the germline V gene. V was trimmed by 3 bases and J by 3 bases, leaving 15 bases between them. The CDR3 extends over 15 amino acids.

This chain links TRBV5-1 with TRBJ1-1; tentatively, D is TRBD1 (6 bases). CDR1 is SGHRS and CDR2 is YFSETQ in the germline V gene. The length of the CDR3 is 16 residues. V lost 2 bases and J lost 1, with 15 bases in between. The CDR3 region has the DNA TGCGCCAGCAGCTTTATTTCAGGGGTCCAGAACACTGAAGCTTTCTTT. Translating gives CASSFISGVQNTEAFF.

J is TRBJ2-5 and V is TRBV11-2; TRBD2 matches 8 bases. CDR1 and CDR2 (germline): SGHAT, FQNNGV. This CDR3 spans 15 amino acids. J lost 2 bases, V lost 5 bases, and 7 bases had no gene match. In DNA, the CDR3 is TGTGCCAGCAGCCTGGGACTAGTTAGACAAGAGACCCAGTACTTC. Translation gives CASSLGLVRQETQYF.

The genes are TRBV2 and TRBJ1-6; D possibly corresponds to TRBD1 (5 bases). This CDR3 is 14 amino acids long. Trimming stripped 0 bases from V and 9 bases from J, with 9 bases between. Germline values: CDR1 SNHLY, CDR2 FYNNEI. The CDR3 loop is CASSEAPGASPLHF. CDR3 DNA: TGTGCCAGCAGTGAAGCGCCTGGGGCTTCACCCCTCCACTTT.

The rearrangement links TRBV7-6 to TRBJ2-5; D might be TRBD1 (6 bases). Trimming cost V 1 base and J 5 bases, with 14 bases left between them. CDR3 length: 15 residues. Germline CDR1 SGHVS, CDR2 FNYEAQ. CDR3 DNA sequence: TGTGCCAGCAGCTTAGGGCAGGGGACGTGGGAGACCCAGTACTTC. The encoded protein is CASSLGQGTWETQYF.

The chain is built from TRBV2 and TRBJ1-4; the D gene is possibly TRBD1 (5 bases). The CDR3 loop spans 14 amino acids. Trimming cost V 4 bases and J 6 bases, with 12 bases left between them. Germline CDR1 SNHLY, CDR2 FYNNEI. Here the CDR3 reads CASSATVIYEKLFF. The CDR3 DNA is TGTGCCAGCAGTGCGACAGTAATCTATGAAAAACTGTTTTTT.

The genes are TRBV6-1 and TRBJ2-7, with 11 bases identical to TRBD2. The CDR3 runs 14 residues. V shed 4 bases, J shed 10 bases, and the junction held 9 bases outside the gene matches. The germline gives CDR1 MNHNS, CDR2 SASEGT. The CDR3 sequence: CASSGRLAGGGQYF. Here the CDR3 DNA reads TGTGCCAGCAGTGGCAGGCTAGCGGGAGGAGGACAGTACTTC.

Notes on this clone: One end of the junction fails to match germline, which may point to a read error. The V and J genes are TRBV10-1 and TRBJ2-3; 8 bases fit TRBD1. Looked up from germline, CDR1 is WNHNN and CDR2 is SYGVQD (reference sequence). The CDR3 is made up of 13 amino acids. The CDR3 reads CASSEWIGQGAIF. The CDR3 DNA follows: TGCGCCAGCAGTGAATGGATTGGACAGGGAGCGATCTTT.

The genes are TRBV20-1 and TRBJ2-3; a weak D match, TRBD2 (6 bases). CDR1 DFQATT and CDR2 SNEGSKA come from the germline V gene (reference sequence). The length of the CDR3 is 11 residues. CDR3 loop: CSRGSVGTQYF. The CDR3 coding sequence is TGCAGCCGGGGGTCTGTCGGTACGCAGTATTTT.

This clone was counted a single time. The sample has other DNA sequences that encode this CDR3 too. Here the CDR3 DNA reads TGTGCCTGGAGTAGAGGGGGCGACTATGGCTACACCTTC. Protein: CAWSRGGDYGYTF. The V gene is TRBV30, the J gene TRBJ1-2, with 7 bases lining up with TRBD1. With 2 bases clipped from V and 3 bases from J, the junction kept 3 bases outside the gene matches. CDR1 GTSNPN and CDR2 SVGIG come from the germline V gene (reference sequence). The CDR3 extends over 13 amino acids.

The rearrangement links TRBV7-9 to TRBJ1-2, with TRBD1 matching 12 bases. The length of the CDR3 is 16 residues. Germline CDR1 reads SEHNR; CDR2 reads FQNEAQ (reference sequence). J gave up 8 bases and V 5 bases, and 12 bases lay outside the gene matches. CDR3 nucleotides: TGTGCCAGCAGCGTAGGTCCGGGACAGGGGGCTAGCGGCTACACCTTC. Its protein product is CASSVGPGQGASGYTF.

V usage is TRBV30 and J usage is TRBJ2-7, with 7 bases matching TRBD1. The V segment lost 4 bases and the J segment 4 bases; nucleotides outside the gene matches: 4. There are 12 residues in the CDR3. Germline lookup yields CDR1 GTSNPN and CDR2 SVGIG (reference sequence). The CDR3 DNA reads TGTGCCTGGACAAAACAGGGGTACGAGCAGTACTTC. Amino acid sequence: CAWTKQGYEQYF.

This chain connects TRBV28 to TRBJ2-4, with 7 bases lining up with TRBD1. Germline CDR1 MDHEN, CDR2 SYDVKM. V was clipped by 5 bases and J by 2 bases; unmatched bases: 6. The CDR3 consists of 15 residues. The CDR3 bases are TGTGCCAGCAGTGCTATGACAGGGACCAAAAACATTCAGTACTTC. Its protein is CASSAMTGTKNIQYF.

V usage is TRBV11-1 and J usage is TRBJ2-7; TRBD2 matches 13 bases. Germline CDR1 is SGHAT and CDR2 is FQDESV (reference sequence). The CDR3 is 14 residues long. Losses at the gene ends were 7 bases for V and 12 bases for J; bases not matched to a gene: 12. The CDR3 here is CASTTLAGGPRAYF. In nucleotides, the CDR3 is TGTGCCAGCACCACACTAGCGGGAGGGCCTCGGGCGTACTTC.

As DNA, the CDR3 is TGTGCCAGTACTACTAGCGGGAGAGTAACCACCGGGGAGCTGTTTTTT. This translates into CASTTSGRVTTGELFF. J is TRBJ2-2 and V is TRBV19; 11 bases align to TRBD2. The CDR3 runs 16 residues. Trimming removed 7 bases from V and 4 bases from J; junction bases left unmatched: 8. Germline CDR1 and CDR2: LNHDA and SQIVND (reference sequence).

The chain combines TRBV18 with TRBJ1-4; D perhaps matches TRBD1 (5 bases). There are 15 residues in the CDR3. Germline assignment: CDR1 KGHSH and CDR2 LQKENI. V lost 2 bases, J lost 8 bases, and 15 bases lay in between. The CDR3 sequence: CASSPGALLEEKLFF. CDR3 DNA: TGTGCCAGCTCACCAGGGGCGCTTCTGGAGGAAAAACTGTTTTTT.